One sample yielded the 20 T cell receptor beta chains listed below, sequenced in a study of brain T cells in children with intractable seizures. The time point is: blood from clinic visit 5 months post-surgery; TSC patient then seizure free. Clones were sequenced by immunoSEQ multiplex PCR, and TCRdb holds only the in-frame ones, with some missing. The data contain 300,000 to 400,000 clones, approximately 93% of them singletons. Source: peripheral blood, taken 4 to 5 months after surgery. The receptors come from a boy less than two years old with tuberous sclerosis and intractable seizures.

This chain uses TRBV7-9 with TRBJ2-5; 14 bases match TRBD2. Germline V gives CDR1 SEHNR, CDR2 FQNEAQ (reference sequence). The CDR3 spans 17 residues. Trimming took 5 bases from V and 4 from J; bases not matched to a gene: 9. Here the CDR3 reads CASSLRLAGGPGETQYF. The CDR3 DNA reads TGTGCCAGCAGCCTTCGACTAGCGGGAGGGCCGGGAGAGACCCAGTACTTC.

CDR3 in amino acids: CASSRHGSGYGYTF. CDR3 nucleotides: TGTGCCAGCAGCCGACATGGGAGCGGCTATGGCTACACCTTC. The chain employs TRBV14 and TRBJ1-2; the D is unclear. Germline V CDR1 and CDR2: SGHDN, FVKESK. The CDR3 sequence is 14 residues long. V was shortened by 4 bases and J by 4 bases, with 13 bases between the two germline ends. Complete variable domain (other parts from reference TRBV14 and TRBJ1-2): EAGVTQFPSHSVIEKGQTVTLRCDPISGHDNLYWYRRVMGKEIKFLLHFVKESKQDESGMPNNRFLAERTGGTYSTLKVQPAELEDSGVYFCASSRHGSGYGYTFGSGTRLTVV.

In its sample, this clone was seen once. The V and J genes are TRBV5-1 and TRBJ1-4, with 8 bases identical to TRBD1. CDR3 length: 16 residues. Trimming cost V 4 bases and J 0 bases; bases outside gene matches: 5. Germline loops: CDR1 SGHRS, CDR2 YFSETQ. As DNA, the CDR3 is TGCGCCAGCAGCAGGGGACAGGCGGCAACTAATGAAAAACTGTTTTTT. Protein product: CASSRGQAATNEKLFF.

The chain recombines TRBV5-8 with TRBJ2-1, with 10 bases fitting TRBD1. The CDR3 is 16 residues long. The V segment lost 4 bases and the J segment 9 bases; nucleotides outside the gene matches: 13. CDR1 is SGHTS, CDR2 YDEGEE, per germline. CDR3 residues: CASSPRQGAVSLEQFF. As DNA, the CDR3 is TGTGCCAGCAGCCCTCGACAGGGGGCGGTGTCCCTTGAGCAGTTCTTC. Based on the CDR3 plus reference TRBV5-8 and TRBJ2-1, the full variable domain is EAGVTQSPTHLIKTRGQQATLRCSPISGHTSVYWYQQALGLGLQFLLWYDEGEERNRGNFPPRFSGRQFPNYSSELNVNALELEDSALYLCASSPRQGAVSLEQFFGPGTRLTVL.

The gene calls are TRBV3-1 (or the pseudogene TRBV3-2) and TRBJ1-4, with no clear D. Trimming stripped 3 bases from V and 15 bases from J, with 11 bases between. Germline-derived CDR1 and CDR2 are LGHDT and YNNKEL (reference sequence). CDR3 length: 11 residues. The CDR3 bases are TGTGCCAGCAGCCAGCCGGGGAGGGTGTTTTTT. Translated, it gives CASSQPGRVFF.

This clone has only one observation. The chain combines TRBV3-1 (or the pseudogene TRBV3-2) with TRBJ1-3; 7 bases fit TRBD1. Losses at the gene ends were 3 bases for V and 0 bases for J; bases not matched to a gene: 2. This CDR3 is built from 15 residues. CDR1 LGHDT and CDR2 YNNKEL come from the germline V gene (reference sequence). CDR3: CASSQGQSSGNTIYF. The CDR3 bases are TGTGCCAGCAGCCAGGGACAGAGCTCTGGAAACACCATATATTTT.

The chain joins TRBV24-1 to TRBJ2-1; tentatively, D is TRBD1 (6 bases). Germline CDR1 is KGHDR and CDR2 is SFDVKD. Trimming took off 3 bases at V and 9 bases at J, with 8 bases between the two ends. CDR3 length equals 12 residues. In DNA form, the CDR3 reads TGTGCCACCAGTGATCAGGGGTTTGAGCAGTTCTTC. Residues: CATSDQGFEQFF.

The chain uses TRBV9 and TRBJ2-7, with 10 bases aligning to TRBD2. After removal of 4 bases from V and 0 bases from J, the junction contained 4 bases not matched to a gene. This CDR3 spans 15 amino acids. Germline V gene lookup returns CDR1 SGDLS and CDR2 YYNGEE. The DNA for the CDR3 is TGTGCCAGCAGCCCCCGGACTAGCGGCTCCTACGAGCAGTACTTC. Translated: CASSPRTSGSYEQYF.

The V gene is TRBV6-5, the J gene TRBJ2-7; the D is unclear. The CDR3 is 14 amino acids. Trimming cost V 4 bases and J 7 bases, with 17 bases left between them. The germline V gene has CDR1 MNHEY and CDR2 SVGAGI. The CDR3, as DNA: TGTGCCAGCAGTTTACGATGGCAGGAAGGGGAGCAGTACTTC. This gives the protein CASSLRWQEGEQYF.

CDR3 protein: CASSETAMNTEAFF. The DNA for the CDR3 is TGTGCCAGCAGTGAGACAGCAATGAACACTGAAGCTTTCTTT. V gene TRBV2 combines with J gene TRBJ1-1, with D maybe TRBD1 (5 bases). V lost 3 bases, J lost 0 bases, and 8 bases lay in between. The CDR3 has 14 amino acids. Germline V gives CDR1 SNHLY, CDR2 FYNNEI.

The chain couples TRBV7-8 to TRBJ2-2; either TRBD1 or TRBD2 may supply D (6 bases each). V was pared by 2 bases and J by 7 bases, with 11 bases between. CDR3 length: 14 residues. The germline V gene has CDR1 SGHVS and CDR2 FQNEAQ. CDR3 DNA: TGTGCCAGCAGCTTATCCGGGGGCATCGGGGAGCTGTTTTTT. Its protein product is CASSLSGGIGELFF.

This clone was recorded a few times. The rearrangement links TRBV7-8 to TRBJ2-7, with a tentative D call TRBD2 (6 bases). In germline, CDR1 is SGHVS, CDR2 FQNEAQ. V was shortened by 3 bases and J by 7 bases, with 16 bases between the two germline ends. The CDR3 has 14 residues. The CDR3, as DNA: TGTGCCAGCAGCTTTCACCCCCTCGGGGGAGAGCAGTACTTC. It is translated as CASSFHPLGGEQYF. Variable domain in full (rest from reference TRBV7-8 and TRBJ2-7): GAGVSQSPRYKVAKRGQDVALRCDPISGHVSLFWYQQALGQGPEFLTYFQNEAQLDKSGLPSDRFFAERPEGSVSTLKIQRTQQEDSAVYLCASSFHPLGGEQYFGPGTRLTVT.

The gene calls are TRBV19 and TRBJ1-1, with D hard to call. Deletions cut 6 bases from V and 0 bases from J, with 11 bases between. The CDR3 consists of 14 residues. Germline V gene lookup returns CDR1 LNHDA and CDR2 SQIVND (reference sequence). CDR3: CASRFAWMNTEAFF. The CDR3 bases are TGTGCCAGTAGATTTGCTTGGATGAACACTGAAGCTTTCTTT.

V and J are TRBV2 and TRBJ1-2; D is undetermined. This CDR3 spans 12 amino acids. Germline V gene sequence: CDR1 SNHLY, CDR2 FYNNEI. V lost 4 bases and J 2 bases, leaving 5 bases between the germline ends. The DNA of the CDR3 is TGTGCCAGCAGTGGGGGAAACTATGGCTACACCTTC. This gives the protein CASSGGNYGYTF.

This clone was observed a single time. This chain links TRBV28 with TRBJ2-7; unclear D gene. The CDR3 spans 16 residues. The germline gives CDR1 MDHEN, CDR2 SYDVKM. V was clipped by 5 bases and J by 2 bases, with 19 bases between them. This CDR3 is CASSPLTPVPTYEQYF. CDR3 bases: TGTGCCAGCAGTCCCCTGACCCCGGTCCCCACCTACGAGCAGTACTTC.

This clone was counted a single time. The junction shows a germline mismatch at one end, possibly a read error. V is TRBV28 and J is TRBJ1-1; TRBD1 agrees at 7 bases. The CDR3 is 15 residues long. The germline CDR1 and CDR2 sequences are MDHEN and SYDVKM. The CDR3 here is CASSLLQGQNIEAFF. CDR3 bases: TGTGCCAGCAGTTTATTACAGGGACAGAACATTGAAGCTTTCTTT. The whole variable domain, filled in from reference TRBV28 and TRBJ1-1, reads DVKVTQSSRYLVKRTGEKVFLECVQDMDHENMFWYRQDPGLGLRLIYFSYDVKMKEKGDIPEGYSVSREKKERFSLILESASTNQTSMYLCASSLLQGQNIEAFFGQGTRLTVV.

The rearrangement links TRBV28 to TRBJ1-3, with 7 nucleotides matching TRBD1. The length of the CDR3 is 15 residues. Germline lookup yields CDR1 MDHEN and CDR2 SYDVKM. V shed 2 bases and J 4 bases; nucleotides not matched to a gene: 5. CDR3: CASSLQGGRGNTIYF. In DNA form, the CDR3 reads TGTGCCAGCAGTTTACAGGGGGGGAGAGGAAACACCATATATTTT.

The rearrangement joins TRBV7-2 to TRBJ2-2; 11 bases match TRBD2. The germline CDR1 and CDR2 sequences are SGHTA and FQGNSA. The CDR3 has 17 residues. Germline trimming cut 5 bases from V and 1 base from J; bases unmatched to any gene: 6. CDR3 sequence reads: CASSPGLAGGNTGELFF. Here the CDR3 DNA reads TGTGCCAGCAGCCCGGGGCTAGCGGGGGGGAACACCGGGGAGCTGTTTTTT.

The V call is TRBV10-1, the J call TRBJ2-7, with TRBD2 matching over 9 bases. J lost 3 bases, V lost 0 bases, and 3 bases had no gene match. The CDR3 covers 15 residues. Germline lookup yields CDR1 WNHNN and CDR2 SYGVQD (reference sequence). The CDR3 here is CASSESREGDYEQYF. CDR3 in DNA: TGCGCCAGCAGTGAGTCGCGGGAGGGAGACTACGAGCAGTACTTC.

DNA for the CDR3: TGTGCCTGGGCCGAGTTCACCTACGAGCAGTACTTC. It is translated as CAWAEFTYEQYF. The rearrangement joins TRBV30 to TRBJ2-7; D not certain. V shed 5 bases and J shed 2 bases, with 10 bases lying between them. The CDR3 consists of 12 residues. CDR1 and CDR2 (germline): GTSNPN, SVGIG (reference sequence). Full variable domain (missing parts from reference TRBV30 and TRBJ2-7): SQTIHQWPATLVQPVGSPLSLECTVEGTSNPNLYWYRQAAGRGLQLLFYSVGIGQISSEVPQNLSASRPQDRQFILSSKKLLLSDSGFYLCAWAEFTYEQYFGPGTRLTVT.